A selection of T cell receptor beta chains follows, all from one sample in a study of early T cells in non-severe SARS-CoV-2 infection. MiXCR was run by TCRdb on the 5' RACE reads, yielding one entry per CDR3 protein. Among under 85,000 distinct CDR3 sequences, about 12% were seen once, and the ten largest hold 4.5% to 5.5%. Sequences were obtained from whole blood. All receptors come from an adult who was a healthcare worker with PCR-confirmed SARS-CoV-2 infection or an uninfected control (not recorded which). Each CDR3 is given with its conserved first and last residue. A D gene is named only where the DNA matches it firmly. Expanded clones get a size class; other rows say once, few or many, or leave the size out.

CDR3 DNA: TGTGCCAGCAGCCGTACAGAGTACGAGCAGTACTTC; CDR3 protein: CASSRTEYEQYF; J gene: TRBJ2-7; clone size: many; D gene: NA; V gene: TRBV7-2
CDR3 DNA: TGTGCCAGCAAGATGGGACTAGCGGGACCCGAGCAGTACTTC; CDR3 protein: CASKMGLAGPEQYF; J gene: TRBJ2-7; clone size: NA; D gene: TRBD2; V gene: TRBV2
CDR3 DNA: TGTGCCACCGTGGACAGGGGGCAGACAGATACGCAGTATTTT; CDR3 protein: CATVDRGQTDTQYF; J gene: TRBJ2-3; clone size: many; D gene: TRBD1; V gene: TRBV24-1
CDR3 DNA: TGTGCCAGTAGTTTTCGGGCCAACGTCCTGACTTTC; CDR3 protein: CASSFRANVLTF; J gene: TRBJ2-6; clone size: few; D gene: NA; V gene: TRBV19
CDR3 DNA: TGTGCCACCAGCAGCACGGGTTCCGGGGCCAACGTCCTGACTTTC; CDR3 protein: CATSSTGSGANVLTF; J gene: TRBJ2-6; clone size: many; D gene: NA; V gene: TRBV15
CDR3 DNA: TGTGCCAGCAGTGCCCAGGGGGGCACTGAAGCTTTCTTT; CDR3 protein: CASSAQGGTEAFF; J gene: TRBJ1-1; clone size: NA; D gene: TRBD1; V gene: TRBV2
CDR3 DNA: TGTGCCAGCAGCCTACTGCGACTAGCGGGAAAGGAGACCCAGTACTTC; CDR3 protein: CASSLLRLAGKETQYF; J gene: TRBJ2-5; clone size: few; D gene: TRBD2; V gene: TRBV3-1
CDR3 DNA: TGCAGCGTTGAAGCGGGTCTAGCGGGAGGGGGTGAGCAGTTCTTC; CDR3 protein: CSVEAGLAGGGEQFF; J gene: TRBJ2-1; clone size: many; D gene: TRBD2; V gene: TRBV29-1
CDR3 DNA: TGTGCCAGCAGCGTGGGGGGGTTAAGCAATCAGCCCCAGCATTTT; CDR3 protein: CASSVGGLSNQPQHF; J gene: TRBJ1-5; clone size: many; D gene: NA; V gene: TRBV6-5
CDR3 DNA: TGCAGCGTTGAAGATCTGAACACTGAAGCTTTCTTT; CDR3 protein: CSVEDLNTEAFF; J gene: TRBJ1-1; clone size: many; D gene: NA; V gene: TRBV29-1
CDR3 DNA: TGCGCCAGCAGCTTGAGTACAGCCCAAGAGACCCAGTACTTC; CDR3 protein: CASSLSTAQETQYF; J gene: TRBJ2-5; clone size: NA; D gene: NA; V gene: TRBV5-1
CDR3 DNA: TGCAGTGCTAGCAGGAGAACCGGAGATTTTCGCGGGACAGATACGCAGTATTTT; CDR3 protein: CSASRRTGDFRGTDTQYF; J gene: TRBJ2-3; clone size: many; D gene: NA; V gene: TRBV20-1
CDR3 DNA: TGCAGTGCTAGAACAGGGGATTGGTCCTACGAGCAGTACTTC; CDR3 protein: CSARTGDWSYEQYF; J gene: TRBJ2-7; clone size: many; D gene: TRBD1; V gene: TRBV20-1
CDR3 DNA: TGTGCCAGTAGTATATTTAGTGGGGGAACCCAAGAGACCCAGTACTTC; CDR3 protein: CASSIFSGGTQETQYF; J gene: TRBJ2-5; clone size: few; D gene: NA; V gene: TRBV19
CDR3 DNA: TGTGCCAGTAGTATCGAGTCTACCGGGGAGCTGTTTTTT; CDR3 protein: CASSIESTGELFF; J gene: TRBJ2-2; clone size: many; D gene: NA; V gene: TRBV19
CDR3 DNA: TGCAGCGTTGGTCACAGGCCCTACGAGCAGTACTTC; CDR3 protein: CSVGHRPYEQYF; J gene: TRBJ2-7; clone size: NA; D gene: NA; V gene: TRBV29-1
CDR3 DNA: TGTGCCACCAGCAGAGATCCGGGACAGAGTTACGAGCAGTACTTC; CDR3 protein: CATSRDPGQSYEQYF; J gene: TRBJ2-7; clone size: few; D gene: TRBD1; V gene: TRBV15
CDR3 DNA: TGTGCCAGCAGCTTATCAGATCTCTATGGCTACACCTTC; CDR3 protein: CASSLSDLYGYTF; J gene: TRBJ1-2; clone size: many; D gene: NA; V gene: TRBV7-9